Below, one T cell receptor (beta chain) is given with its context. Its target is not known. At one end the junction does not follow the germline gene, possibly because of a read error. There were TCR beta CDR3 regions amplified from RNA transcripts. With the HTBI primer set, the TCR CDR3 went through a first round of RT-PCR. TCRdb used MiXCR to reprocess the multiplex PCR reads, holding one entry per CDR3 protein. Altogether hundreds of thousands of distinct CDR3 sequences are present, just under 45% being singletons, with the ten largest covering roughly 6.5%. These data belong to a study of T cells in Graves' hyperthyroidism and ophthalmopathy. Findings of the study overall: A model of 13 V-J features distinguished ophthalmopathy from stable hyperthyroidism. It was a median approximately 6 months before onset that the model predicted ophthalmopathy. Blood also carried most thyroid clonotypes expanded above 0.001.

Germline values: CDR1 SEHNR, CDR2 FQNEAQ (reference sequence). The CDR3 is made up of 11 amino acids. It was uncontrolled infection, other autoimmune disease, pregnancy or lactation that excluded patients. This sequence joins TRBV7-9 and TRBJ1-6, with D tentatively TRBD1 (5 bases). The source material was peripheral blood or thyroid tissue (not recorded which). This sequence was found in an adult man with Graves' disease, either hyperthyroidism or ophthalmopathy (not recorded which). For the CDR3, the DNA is TGTGCCAGCAGCTCTCCAGGGCCCCTCGACTTT. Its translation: CASSSPGPLDF.